This T cell receptor beta chain was profiled in a study of T cell changes during pregnancy in multiple sclerosis. With regard to this clone: The junction differs from germline at one of its ends, possibly a read error.

The repertoire was sequenced with immunoSEQ multiplex PCR; TCRdb's copy has only in-frame clones and lacks some. The data contain tens of thousands of clones, approximately 94% of them singletons. The origin of this receptor is a female donor with multiple sclerosis, enrolled in a pregnancy study. The material sequenced was peripheral blood, taken in the third trimester of pregnancy.

The CDR3 loop reads CAGSVDARQPEASGNTIYF. The DNA of the CDR3 is TGTGCCGGCAGCGTAGACGCTCGACAACCCGAAGCTTCTGGAAACACCATATATTTT. This sequence joins TRBV9 and TRBJ1-3; D is ambiguous. Germline loops: CDR1 SGDLS, CDR2 YYNGEE. This CDR3 spans 19 amino acids.